This TCR beta chain was sequenced in a study of T-cell memory formation after mild COVID-19. Study details: Clusters were largely donor specific. Study-wide results and caveats: Pre-infection memory carried some responding clones, suggesting that cross-reactive memory joined.

Researchers used 5'RACE with constant-segment primers to make TCR alpha and TCR beta cDNA libraries that carry sample barcodes and UMIs. MiXCR was run by TCRdb on the 5' RACE reads, yielding one entry per CDR3 protein. The sample carries over 500,000 distinct CDR3 sequences, 15% to 20% recorded once. The germline V gene encodes CDR1 SNHLY and CDR2 FYNNEI. This CDR3 spans 14 amino acids. With V trimmed by 5 bases and J by 5 bases, 3 bases remained unmatched. Remarks on this clonotype: What it recognizes is unknown.

The chain carries TRBV2 and TRBJ2-1, with 10 bases identical to TRBD2. Sequencing was carried out using PBMCs or a T cell subset sorted from them (not recorded which). This clonotype originated in an adult woman who had mild COVID-19 (a few samples of this study predate the infection). Cell type and time point are not known. CDR3: CASSMLAGDNEQFF. The CDR3 DNA sequence: TGTGCCAGCAGTATGCTAGCGGGAGACAATGAGCAGTTCTTC.